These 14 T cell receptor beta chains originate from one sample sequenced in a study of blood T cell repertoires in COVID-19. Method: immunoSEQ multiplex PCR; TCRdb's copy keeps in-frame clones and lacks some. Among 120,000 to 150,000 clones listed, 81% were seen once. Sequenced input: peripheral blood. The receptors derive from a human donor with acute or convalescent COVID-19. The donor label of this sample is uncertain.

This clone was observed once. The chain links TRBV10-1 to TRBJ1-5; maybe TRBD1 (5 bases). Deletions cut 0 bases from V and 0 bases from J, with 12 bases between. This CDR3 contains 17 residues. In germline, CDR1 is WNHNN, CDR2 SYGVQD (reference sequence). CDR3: CASSESRQGHSNQPQHF. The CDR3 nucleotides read TGCGCCAGCAGTGAGTCGAGGCAGGGCCATAGCAATCAGCCCCAGCATTTT.

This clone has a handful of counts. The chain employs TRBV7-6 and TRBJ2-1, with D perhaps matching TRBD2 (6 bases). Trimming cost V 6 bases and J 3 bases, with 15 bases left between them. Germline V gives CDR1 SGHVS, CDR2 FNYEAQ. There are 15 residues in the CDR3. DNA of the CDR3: TGTGCCAGCAGTTTAAGCGTGGGGGGCTACAATGAGCAGTTCTTC. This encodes CASSLSVGGYNEQFF. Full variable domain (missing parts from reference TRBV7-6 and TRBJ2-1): GAGVSQSPRYKVTKRGQDVALRCDPISGHVSLYWYRQALGQGPEFLTYFNYEAQQDKSGLPNDRFSAERPEGSISTLTIQRTEQRDSAMYRCASSLSVGGYNEQFFGPGTRLTVL.

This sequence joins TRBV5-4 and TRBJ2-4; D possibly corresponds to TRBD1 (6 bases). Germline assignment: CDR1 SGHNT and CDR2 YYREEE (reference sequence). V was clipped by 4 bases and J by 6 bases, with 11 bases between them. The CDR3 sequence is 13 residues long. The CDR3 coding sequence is TGTGCCAGCAGCCCTAAACAGGGAAACATTCAGTACTTC. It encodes CASSPKQGNIQYF.

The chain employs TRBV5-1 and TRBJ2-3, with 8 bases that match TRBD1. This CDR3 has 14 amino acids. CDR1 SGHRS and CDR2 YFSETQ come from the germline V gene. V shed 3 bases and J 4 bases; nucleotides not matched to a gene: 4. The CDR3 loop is CASSSGGSADTQYF. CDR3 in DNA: TGCGCCAGCAGCTCAGGGGGCTCCGCAGATACGCAGTATTTT.

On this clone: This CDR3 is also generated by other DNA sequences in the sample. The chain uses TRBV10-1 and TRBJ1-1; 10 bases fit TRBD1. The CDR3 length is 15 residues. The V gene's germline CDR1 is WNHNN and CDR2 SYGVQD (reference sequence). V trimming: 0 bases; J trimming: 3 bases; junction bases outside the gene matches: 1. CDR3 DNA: TGCGCCAGCAGTGAGTCAGGACAGGGGGACACTGAAGCTTTCTTT. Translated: CASSESGQGDTEAFF.

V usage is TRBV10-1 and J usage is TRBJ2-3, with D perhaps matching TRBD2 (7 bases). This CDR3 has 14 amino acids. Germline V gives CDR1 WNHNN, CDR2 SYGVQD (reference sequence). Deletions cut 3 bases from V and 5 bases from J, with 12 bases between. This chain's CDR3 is CASSDGGPGDTQYF. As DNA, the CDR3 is TGCGCCAGCAGTGACGGGGGGCCAGGAGATACGCAGTATTTT.

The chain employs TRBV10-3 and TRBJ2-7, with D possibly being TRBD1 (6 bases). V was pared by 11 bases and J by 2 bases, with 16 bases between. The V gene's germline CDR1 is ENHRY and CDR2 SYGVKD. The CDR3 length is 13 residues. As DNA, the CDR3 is TGTGCCGCGCGAGGGGGAGAGACCTACGAGCAGTACTTC. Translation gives CAARGGETYEQYF.

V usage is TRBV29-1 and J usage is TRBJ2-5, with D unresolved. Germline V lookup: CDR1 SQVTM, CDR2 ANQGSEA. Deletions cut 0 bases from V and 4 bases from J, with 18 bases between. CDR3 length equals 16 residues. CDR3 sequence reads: CSVEDAETFRGETQYF. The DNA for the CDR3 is TGCAGCGTTGAAGATGCAGAGACCTTCAGAGGAGAGACCCAGTACTTC.

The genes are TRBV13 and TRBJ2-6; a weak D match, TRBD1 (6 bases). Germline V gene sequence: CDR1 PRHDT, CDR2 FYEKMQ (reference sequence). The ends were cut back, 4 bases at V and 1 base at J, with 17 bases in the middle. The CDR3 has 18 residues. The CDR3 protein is CASSYGTRSLSGANVLTF. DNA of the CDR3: TGTGCCAGCAGCTACGGGACACGAAGTTTATCTGGGGCCAACGTCCTGACTTTC.

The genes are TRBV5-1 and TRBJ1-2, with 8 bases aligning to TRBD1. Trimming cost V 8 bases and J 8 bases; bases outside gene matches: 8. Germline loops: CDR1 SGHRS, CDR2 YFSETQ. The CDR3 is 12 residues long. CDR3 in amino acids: CASTDRGWGYTF. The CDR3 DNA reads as TGCGCCAGTACAGACAGGGGATGGGGCTACACCTTC.

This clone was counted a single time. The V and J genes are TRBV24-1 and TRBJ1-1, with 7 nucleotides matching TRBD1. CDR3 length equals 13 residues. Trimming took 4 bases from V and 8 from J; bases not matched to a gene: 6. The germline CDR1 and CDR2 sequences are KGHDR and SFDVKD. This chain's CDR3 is CATSEKDRSEAFF. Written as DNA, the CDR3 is TGTGCCACCAGTGAGAAGGACAGGTCGGAAGCTTTCTTT.

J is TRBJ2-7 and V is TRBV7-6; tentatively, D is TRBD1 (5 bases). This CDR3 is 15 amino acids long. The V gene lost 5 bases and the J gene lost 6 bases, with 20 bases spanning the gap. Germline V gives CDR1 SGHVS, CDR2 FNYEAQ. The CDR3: CASSQGHSGRFEQYF. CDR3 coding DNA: TGTGCCAGCAGCCAAGGACACTCTGGTAGGTTCGAGCAGTACTTC.

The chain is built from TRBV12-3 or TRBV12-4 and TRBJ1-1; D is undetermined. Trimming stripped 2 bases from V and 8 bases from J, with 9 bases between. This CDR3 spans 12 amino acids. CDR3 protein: CASSLIGVEAFF. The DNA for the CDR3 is TGTGCCAGCAGTTTAATCGGTGTCGAAGCTTTCTTT.

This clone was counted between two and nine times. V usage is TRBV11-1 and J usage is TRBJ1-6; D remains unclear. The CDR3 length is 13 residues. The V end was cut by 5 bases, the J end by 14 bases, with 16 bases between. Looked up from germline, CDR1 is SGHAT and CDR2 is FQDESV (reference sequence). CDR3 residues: CASSPLGSGSLHF. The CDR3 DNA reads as TGTGCCAGCAGCCCTCTGGGGTCGGGGTCCCTCCACTTT.